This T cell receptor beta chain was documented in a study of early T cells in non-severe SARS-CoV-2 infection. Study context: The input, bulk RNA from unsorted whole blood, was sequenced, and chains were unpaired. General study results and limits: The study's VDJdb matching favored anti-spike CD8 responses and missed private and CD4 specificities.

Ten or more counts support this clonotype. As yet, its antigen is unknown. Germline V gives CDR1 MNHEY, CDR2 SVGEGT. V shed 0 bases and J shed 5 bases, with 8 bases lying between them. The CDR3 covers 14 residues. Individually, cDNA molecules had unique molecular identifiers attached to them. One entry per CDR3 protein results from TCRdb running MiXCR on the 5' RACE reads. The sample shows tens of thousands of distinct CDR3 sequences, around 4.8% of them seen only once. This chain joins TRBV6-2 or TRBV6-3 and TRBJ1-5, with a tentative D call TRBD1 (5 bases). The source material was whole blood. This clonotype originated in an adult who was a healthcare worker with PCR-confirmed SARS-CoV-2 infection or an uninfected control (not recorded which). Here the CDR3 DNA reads TGTGCCAGCAGTTACTCGAGCAGGGATCAGCCCCAGCATTTT. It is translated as CASSYSSRDQPQHF.